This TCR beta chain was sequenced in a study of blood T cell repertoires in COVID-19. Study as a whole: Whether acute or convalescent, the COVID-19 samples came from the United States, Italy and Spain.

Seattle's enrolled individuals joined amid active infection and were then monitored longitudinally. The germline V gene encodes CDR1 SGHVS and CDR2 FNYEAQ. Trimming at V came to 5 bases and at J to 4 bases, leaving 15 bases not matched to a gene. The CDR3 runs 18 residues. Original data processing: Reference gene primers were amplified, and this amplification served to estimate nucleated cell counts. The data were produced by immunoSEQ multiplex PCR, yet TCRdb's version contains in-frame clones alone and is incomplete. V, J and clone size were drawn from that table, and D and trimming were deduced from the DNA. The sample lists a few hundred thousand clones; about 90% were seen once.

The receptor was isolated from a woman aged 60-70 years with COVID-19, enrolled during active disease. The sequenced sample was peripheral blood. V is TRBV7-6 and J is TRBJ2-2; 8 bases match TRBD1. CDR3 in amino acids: CASSQLLQGAVGTGELFF. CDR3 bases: TGTGCCAGCAGCCAGCTTTTGCAGGGGGCGGTTGGCACCGGGGAGCTGTTTTTT.